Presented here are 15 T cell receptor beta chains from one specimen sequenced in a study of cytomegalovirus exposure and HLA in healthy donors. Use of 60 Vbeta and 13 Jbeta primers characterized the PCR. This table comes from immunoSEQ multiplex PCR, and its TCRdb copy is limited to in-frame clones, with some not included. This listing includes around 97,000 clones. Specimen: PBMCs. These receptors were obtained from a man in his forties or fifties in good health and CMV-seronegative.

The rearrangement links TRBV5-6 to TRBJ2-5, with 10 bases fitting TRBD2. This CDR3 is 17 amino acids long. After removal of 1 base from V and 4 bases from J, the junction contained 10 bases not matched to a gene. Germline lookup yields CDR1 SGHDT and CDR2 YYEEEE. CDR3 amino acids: CASSLILTSGEGETQYF. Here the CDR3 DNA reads TGTGCCAGCAGCTTGATATTAACTAGCGGGGAAGGAGAGACCCAGTACTTC.

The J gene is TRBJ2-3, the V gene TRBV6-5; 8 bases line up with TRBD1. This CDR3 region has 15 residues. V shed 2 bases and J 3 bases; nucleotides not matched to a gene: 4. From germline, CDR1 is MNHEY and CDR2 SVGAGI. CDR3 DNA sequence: TGTGCCAGCAGTTACCAGGGGGCAGGAACAGATACGCAGTATTTT. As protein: CASSYQGAGTDTQYF.

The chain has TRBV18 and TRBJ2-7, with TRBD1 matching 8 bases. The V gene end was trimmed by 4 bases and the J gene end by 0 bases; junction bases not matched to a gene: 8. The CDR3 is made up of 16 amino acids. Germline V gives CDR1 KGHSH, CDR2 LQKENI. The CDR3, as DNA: TGTGCCAGCTCACGACCTCTTGGACAGGGCTCCTACGAGCAGTACTTC. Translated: CASSRPLGQGSYEQYF.

The CDR3 sequence is CASSLGVGEGYTF. The DNA for the CDR3 is TGTGCCAGCAGCTTAGGGGTGGGAGAAGGCTACACCTTC. This chain joins TRBV7-9 and TRBJ1-2, with D unresolved. V dropped 1 base and J dropped 8 bases, with 11 bases sitting between them. The CDR3 has 13 residues. Germline CDR1 reads SEHNR; CDR2 reads FQNEAQ (reference sequence).

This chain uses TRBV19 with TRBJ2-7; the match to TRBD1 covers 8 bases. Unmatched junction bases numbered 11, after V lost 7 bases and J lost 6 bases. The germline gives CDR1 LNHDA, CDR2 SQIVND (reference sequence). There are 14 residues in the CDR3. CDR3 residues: CASTPGTGLTEQYF. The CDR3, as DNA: TGTGCCAGTACTCCCGGGACAGGACTTACCGAGCAGTACTTC.

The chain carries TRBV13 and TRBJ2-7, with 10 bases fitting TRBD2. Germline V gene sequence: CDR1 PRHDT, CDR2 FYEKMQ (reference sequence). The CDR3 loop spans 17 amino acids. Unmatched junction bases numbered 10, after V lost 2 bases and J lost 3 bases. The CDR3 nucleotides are TGTGCCAGCAGCTTAAGGCAGCGGGGGGGCCGAGGCTACGAGCAGTACTTC. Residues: CASSLRQRGGRGYEQYF.

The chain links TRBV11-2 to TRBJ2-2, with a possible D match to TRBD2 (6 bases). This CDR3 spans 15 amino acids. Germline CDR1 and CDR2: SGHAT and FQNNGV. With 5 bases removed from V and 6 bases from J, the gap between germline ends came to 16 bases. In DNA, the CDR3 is TGTGCCAGCAGCCCAGGGACTTCTGAACCCGGGGAGCTGTTTTTT. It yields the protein CASSPGTSEPGELFF.

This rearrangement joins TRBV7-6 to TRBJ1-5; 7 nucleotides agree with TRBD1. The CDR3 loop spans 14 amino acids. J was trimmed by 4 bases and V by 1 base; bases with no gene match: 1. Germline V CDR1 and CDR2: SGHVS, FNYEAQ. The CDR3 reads CASSLEQGNQPQHF. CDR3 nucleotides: TGTGCCAGCAGCTTAGAACAGGGGAATCAGCCCCAGCATTTT. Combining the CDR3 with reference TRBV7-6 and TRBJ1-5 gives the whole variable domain GAGVSQSPRYKVTKRGQDVALRCDPISGHVSLYWYRQALGQGPEFLTYFNYEAQQDKSGLPNDRFSAERPEGSISTLTIQRTEQRDSAMYRCASSLEQGNQPQHFGDGTRLSIL.

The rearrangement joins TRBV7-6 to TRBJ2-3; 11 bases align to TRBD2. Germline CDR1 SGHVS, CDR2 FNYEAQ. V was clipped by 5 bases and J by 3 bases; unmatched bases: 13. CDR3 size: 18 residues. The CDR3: CASSPGTSGYDLTDTQYF. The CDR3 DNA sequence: TGTGCCAGCAGCCCCGGGACTAGCGGATACGACCTTACAGATACGCAGTATTTT.

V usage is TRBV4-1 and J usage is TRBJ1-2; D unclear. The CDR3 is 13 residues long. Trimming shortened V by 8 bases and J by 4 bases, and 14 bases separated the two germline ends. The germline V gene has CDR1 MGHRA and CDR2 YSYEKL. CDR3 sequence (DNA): TGCGCCAGCGCGGGGAGCAGAGCCTATGGCTACACCTTC. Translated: CASAGSRAYGYTF.

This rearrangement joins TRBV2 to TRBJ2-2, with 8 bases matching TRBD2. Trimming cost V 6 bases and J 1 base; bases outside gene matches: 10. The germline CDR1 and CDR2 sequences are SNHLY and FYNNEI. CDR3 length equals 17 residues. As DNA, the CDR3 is TGTGCCAGCAGGCCTTTATGGGCGGGGGGGAACACCGGGGAGCTGTTTTTT. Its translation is CASRPLWAGGNTGELFF.

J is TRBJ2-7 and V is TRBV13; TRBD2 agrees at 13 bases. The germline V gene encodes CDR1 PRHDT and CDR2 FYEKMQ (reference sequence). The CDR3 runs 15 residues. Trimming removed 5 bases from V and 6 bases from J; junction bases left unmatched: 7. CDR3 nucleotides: TGTGCCAGCAGCCCCCCGGGACTAGCGGGACCCGAGCAGTACTTC. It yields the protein CASSPPGLAGPEQYF.

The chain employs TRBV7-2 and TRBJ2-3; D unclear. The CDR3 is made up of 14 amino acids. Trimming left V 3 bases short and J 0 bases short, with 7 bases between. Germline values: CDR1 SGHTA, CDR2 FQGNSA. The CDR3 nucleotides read TGTGCCAGCAGCTTCTTTAGTAGCACAGATACGCAGTATTTT. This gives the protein CASSFFSSTDTQYF.

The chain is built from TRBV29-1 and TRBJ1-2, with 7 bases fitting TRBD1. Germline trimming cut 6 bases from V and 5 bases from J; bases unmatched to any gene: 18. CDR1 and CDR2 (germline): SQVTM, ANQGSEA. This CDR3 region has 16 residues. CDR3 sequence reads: CSVDNRDRGLTYGYTF. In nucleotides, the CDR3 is TGCAGCGTCGATAACCGGGACAGAGGTTTAACGTATGGCTACACCTTC.

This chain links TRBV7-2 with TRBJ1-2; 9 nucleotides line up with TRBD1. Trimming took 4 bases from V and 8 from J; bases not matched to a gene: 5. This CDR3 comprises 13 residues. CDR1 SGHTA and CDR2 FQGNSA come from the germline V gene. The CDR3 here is CASSSRQGGGYTF. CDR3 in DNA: TGTGCCAGCAGCTCTCGACAGGGGGGAGGCTACACCTTC.